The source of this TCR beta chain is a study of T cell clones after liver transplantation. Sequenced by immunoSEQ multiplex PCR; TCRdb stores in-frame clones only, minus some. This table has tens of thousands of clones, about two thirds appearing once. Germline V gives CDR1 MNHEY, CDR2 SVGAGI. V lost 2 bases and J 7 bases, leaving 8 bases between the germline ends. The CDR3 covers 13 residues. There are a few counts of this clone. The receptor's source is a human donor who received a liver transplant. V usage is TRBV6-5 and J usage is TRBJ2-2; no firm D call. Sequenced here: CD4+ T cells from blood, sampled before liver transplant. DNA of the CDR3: TGTGCCAGCAGTTACGTGTCCCGCGGGGAGCTGTTTTTT. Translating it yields CASSYVSRGELFF.